The clone carrying this T cell receptor (beta chain) was seen many times. Its antigen is unidentified. This record comes from a study of regulatory T cells in long-lasting Graves disease. Whole-study results and caveats: Favored gene segments in persistent disease were TRBV28, TRBJ1-2 and TRBJ2-5.

Time point: newly diagnosed GD, antithyroid drugs for less than 3 months. From RNA extracted from PBMCs, the TCR library was made. Patients were from an endocrinology department in Xi'an, China. Arm-PCR of CDR3 regions and iRepertoire HTBI primers were used to build TCR beta libraries. MiXCR, applied by TCRdb to the multiplex PCR reads, yields one record per CDR3 protein. There are around 450,000 distinct CDR3 sequences in the sample; approximately 15% occur only once, and approximately 7.8% lies in the top ten. V lost 4 bases to trimming and J lost 4 bases; unmatched junction nucleotides: 6. Germline CDR1 is SGHRS and CDR2 is YFSETQ. The length of the CDR3 is 15 residues. These data were also filed under a second study, of T cells in Graves' hyperthyroidism and ophthalmopathy.

The rearrangement uses TRBV5-1 and TRBJ1-1, with 11 bases aligning to TRBD1. Sequenced here: peripheral blood mononuclear cells (PBMCs), sampled at new diagnosis, from a patient treated with antithyroid drugs. This sequence originates from a woman in her forties with Graves disease. This CDR3 is CASSKGTGGGTEAFF. CDR3 DNA: TGCGCCAGCAGCAAGGGGACAGGGGGAGGCACTGAAGCTTTCTTT.